These T cell receptor beta chains were read from a single sample in a study of blood T cell repertoires in COVID-19. Clones were sequenced by immunoSEQ multiplex PCR, and TCRdb holds only the in-frame ones, with some missing. The sample shows 21,000 or so clones, roughly 85% of them seen only once. Sequencing input: peripheral blood. All receptors derive from a human donor in a cohort sampled during active COVID-19. Both conserved end residues are part of each CDR3. D genes are given only for firm matches. Size is omitted from some rows. Given values are once, few, many or a class for expanded clones.

clone size	V gene	J gene	D gene	CDR3 DNA	CDR3 protein
-	TRBV29-1	TRBJ1-1	-	TGCAGCGCTAACCGGGACAAGAACACTGAAGCTTTCTTT	CSANRDKNTEAFF
-	TRBV9	TRBJ2-3	TRBD2	TGTGCCAGCAGCGCGAGACTAGCGGGCACAGATACGCAGTATTTT	CASSARLAGTDTQYF
-	TRBV30	TRBJ2-7	-	TGTGCCTGGAGTGTGTCGAGGGAGCAGTACTTC	CAWSVSREQYF
-	TRBV6-2/TRBV6-3	TRBJ2-7	-	TGTGCCAGCACCCCCCAGGGGATGAACGAGCAGTACTTC	CASTPQGMNEQYF
-	TRBV5-4	TRBJ2-2	-	TGTGCCAGCAGCTTGGGGAGCGGGCAGGGAGAAATCGGGGAGCTGTTTTTT	CASSLGSGQGEIGELFF
-	TRBV5-4	TRBJ1-5	-	TGTGCCAGCAGCGTCGACAGCTCTAGCAATCAGCCCCAGCATTTT	CASSVDSSSNQPQHF
once	TRBV18	TRBJ1-1	TRBD1	TGTGCCAGCTCACCACCTTTTATCGGACAGGCCATCGCAGCTTTCTTT	CASSPPFIGQAIAAFF
-	TRBV2	TRBJ1-1	-	TGTGCCAGCAGGTTTGCGGCGGGGTTCGTCGCTGAAGCTTTCTTT	CASRFAAGFVAEAFF
-	TRBV7-9	TRBJ1-1	-	TGTGCCAGCAGCGAGGAATATATGAACACTGAAGCTTTCTTT	CASSEEYMNTEAFF
-	TRBV5-1	TRBJ2-6	-	TGCGCCAGCAGCCCGACAGTACCCATCGACTCTGGGGCCAACGTCCTGACTTTC	CASSPTVPIDSGANVLTF
-	TRBV15	TRBJ1-5	TRBD1	TGTGCCACCAGCAGAGAGGAAGGGGGCAGGGCGTTTCTTAGCAATCAGCCCCAGCATTTT	CATSREEGGRAFLSNQPQHF
-	TRBV7-9	TRBJ2-7	-	TGTGCCAGCAGCTTAGGACAGGCCGAGCAGTACTTC	CASSLGQAEQYF
-	TRBV6-5	TRBJ1-2	TRBD1	TGTGCCAGCAGTACGGGACAGGGGTATGGCTACACCTTC	CASSTGQGYGYTF
few	TRBV4-2	TRBJ2-1	-	TGTGCCAGCAGCCAAGATGGAGGGGGCTTCTCCTACAATGAGCAGTTCTTC	CASSQDGGGFSYNEQFF
-	TRBV29-1	TRBJ1-2	TRBD1	TGCAGCGTTGAACAGGTGTTTGGACAGGAGCCCTATGGCTACACCTTC	CSVEQVFGQEPYGYTF
-	TRBV5-1	TRBJ1-1	-	TGCGCCAGCAGCTACGACACGAACACTGAAGCTTTCTTT	CASSYDTNTEAFF